This TCR beta chain comes out of a study of cytomegalovirus exposure and HLA in healthy donors (dated by TCRdb to the late 2010s). Looking at the study overall: In an earlier analysis of roughly 590 of the donors, 250 to 350 Gb of sequence data and 117 million unique TCR beta sequences from about 179 million T cells were reported. Of the roughly 400 genotyped donors, roughly 76% were placed in the genetic ancestry cluster associated with self-reported Caucasian donors. All discovery cohort repertoires had been generated using a single sequencing platform. Class I and class II HLA loci were covered by the typing at four-digit resolution. Donor age, sex, ethnicity and CMV serostatus were collected together with the repertoire data. To decide whether each TCR beta V gene segment behaved as functional or pseudogenic, an earlier analysis of approximately 600 of the donors relied on high-throughput TCR beta sequencing. In the later analysis, no new phenotypic data were used to find candidate immune exposures; instead, reliance was placed on TCR beta sequences and their occurrence across donors. To predict cytomegalovirus infection status, the study combined high-throughput TCR immunosequencing, statistical association of individual TCRs with disease status, and machine learning. An early release that covered about 600 HLA-typed donors contained 250 to 350 gigabases of sequencing data and some 87 million unique TCR sequences. A later analysis re-analyzed previously published TCR beta repertoires from about 730 donors and added high-resolution HLA genotyping to study TCR occurrence patterns. Because of strong linkage in the cohort, roughly five DR-DQ haplotypes were treated as single units for association and clustering. Along with the approximately 700-subject first cohort, a separate validation cohort of roughly 110 different subjects was used. The number of donors typed differed by locus, with about 629-630 for A, B, C, DRB1 and DQB1, around 560 for DQA1, 600 to 610 for DPA1, and 450 to 480 for DPB1. The study was designed to test whether signatures of past pathogen exposure could be identified by cataloging public T cell receptors. Among 398 genotyped donors of the cohort, an average of around 240,000 unique TCR beta nucleotide sequences were sequenced per donor, about a sixth of them non-productive. The study profiled the T cell repertoires of some 610 subjects by immunosequencing and related them to cytomegalovirus serostatus. A later genetic analysis used genome-wide SNP genotypes for about 65% of the 666 donors, treating that subset as a discovery cohort. Broader findings and caveats from the paper: According to a later analysis, parvovirus B19, influenza, CMV and Epstein-Barr virus appeared linked to several top co-occurrence clusters. Linkage disequilibrium might explain the correlated functional status among segregating V segments, but an unknown experimental factor could not be ruled out. Most CMV-associated TCR beta chains appeared to be HLA-restricted in a later analysis, and the HLA associations seemed to be driven largely by CMV exposure. Assigning TCR associations to individual alleles was difficult when HLA alleles, especially DR and DQ, strongly co-occurred. Because counts were too low, roughly 16 rarely observed V segments, including chromosome 9 orphons, were left out of the earlier analysis of roughly 600 of the donors. Roughly uniform sequencing depth across donors was assumed in presence/absence analyses, although this assumption may not hold. Because the 87-base-pair reads could not distinguish some IMGT-functional V segments, including TRBV6-2 and TRBV6-3, those segments were excluded. In a later genetic analysis, a missense DCLRE1C variant was associated with V-gene and J-gene trimming of TCR beta chains, and the association was replicated in an independent cohort. While some public TCRs were present in many individuals, most TCR sequences turned up only very rarely across donors. A later analysis found that TCR association rates varied across HLA loci, with DRB1 alleles showing the most associated TCRs and HLA-C alleles the fewest. Three of the identified cytomegalovirus-associated TCR beta chains were confirmed in vitro to be specific for cytomegalovirus antigens. In a later analysis, HLA-associated TCR beta chains showed more clonal expansion and lower generation probabilities than non-associated chains that were equally common. Because some donors lacked HLA typing at each locus, the association tests relied only on the typed subset. A cluster of highly shared sequence variants was judged likely to be a technical artifact of the sequencing pipeline. The classifier was reported to diagnose cytomegalovirus status with high specificity and sensitivity in both the original cohort and the validation cohort. A later analysis associated some 17,000 TCR beta sequences with specific HLA alleles at a false discovery rate of 0.05. In a later genetic analysis, fewer N-insertions in productive TCRs were reported among donors in an Asian-associated ancestry cluster than the approximately 670-donor mean. In an earlier analysis of approximately 600 of the donors, most TCR beta V segments were observed in productive rearrangements about 87% or about 30% of the time, broadly matching IMGT annotations. Immune exposure information for the cohort was limited to CMV serostatus. A total of 164 TCR beta chains were listed by the study as associated with cytomegalovirus. In this cohort, only TCR beta chains were sequenced, and detectable features were limited by the absence of alpha or paired-chain data. The authors suggested that the approach could potentially be generalized to other disease states and immunological phenotypes. A further reported finding was that TCR beta sequences accurately predicted the HLA-A and HLA-B alleles for most subjects in the first cohort.

Library preparation was by the immunoSEQ multiplex PCR assay. A mixture of 60 forward primers for TCR Vbeta segments and 13 reverse primers for TCR Jbeta segments was used in the multiplex PCR. The CDR3 region of rearranged TCR beta genes was amplified from genomic DNA by a multiplex PCR assay. On the Illumina HiSeq System, the amplified TCR beta libraries were sequenced as 87-base-pair reads. The authors processed their data as follows. Across the 500 to 700 repertoires, a later analysis counted roughly 84 million unique TCR beta chains, 9 million to 14 million of which were shared by at least two donors. A nearest-neighbor algorithm error-corrected the raw reads and collapsed the reads into unique sequences, merging closely related sequences to remove PCR and sequencing errors. CDR3 sequences were aligned to IMGT reference sequences to assign V, D and J gene segments. For a sequence to be retained, a match of at least six nucleotides was required to both a V gene segment and a J gene segment. Rearrangements were classified as productive when the CDR3 lacked stop codons and remained in frame with V and J, and all other rearrangements were classified as non-productive. CDR3 was defined by IMGT convention, running from the second conserved V-encoded cysteine to the conserved J-encoded phenylalanine. Sequences without an unambiguous match to a single V gene segment were excluded from the earlier analysis of approximately 600 of the donors. An earlier analysis of several hundred of the donors called V segments functional above 56.7% productive rearrangements and segregating when the between-donor standard deviation exceeded 5%. A statistical classification framework was built to diagnose cytomegalovirus status from the catalog of TCR beta chain sequences. In a later analysis, TCR nucleotide sequences were compared against IMGT/GENE-DB human TR gene sequences so that V and J genes could be assigned. Using the TCRdist pipeline, a later analysis assigned CDR3 sequences along with most-parsimonious VDJ recombination scenarios. In a later analysis, each TCR beta chain was defined by its CDR3 amino acid sequence together with its V-gene family, and reads without a unique V-gene family were excluded. In a later analysis, approximately 640 highly shared, low-generation-probability nucleotide sequences were removed to address suspected cross-contamination and a sequencing artifact. A later analysis calculated a clonal expansion index for each public chain from normalized within-repertoire ranks of inferred template counts. A later analysis computed generation probabilities with a VDJ recombination model fitted to out-of-frame rearrangements, and checked the results against IGoR. Hypergeometric tests were used in a later analysis to score TCR-TCR, TCR-HLA and TCR-CMV co-occurrence, with a repertoire-size bias correction applied to the TCR pairs. To estimate false discovery rates, a later analysis permuted the HLA or CMV assignments 20 times. In a later analysis, co-occurring TCRs were grouped using DBSCAN, and TCRdist sequence similarity was added for clustering within HLA-allele-positive subsets. Co-occurrence clustering excluded repertoires with fewer than 30,000 or more than 120,000 public chains, plus five with anomalous nucleotide sharing. What TCRdb holds here is the immuneACCESS table cut down to in-frame rearrangements. Part of the clones is not present; checked against another copy, under half of the missing clones reflect an unresolved V gene, and the others are unexplained. Clonal size and the V and J genes are those of that table, whereas D and trimming came from the DNA. Present in this sample are a few hundred thousand clones, 65% to 85% of which were seen just once. The ten largest clones add up to approximately 2.8% of the sample.

The cohort was made up of 666 healthy bone marrow donors. At the time of sampling, all cohort members were nominally healthy, though unrecorded immune exposures were likely present. The donor was CMV seronegative and belonged to the group of 320 or so seronegative cohort members. A peripheral blood sample was provided by each donor, and peripheral blood mononuclear cells were used for TCR beta sequencing. Genomic DNA extraction from the blood cell samples was performed with the Qiagen DNeasy Blood Extraction Kit. V loses 9 bases at its end and J loses 5 bases; junction bases beyond the gene matches: 7. The CDR3 runs 13 amino acids, cysteine and phenylalanine included. The sequence is cut down to CDR3 DNA, 39 bases in frame from base 1. The germline V gene sets CDR1 to SNHLY and CDR2 to FYNNEI. A remark on this clone: Its antigen specificity is not known. No quality values exist for individual bases; no much larger clone is one base distant.

The chain employs TRBV2 and TRBJ1-2; the junction holds 9 bases that match TRBD1. The material sequenced was PBMCs. The receptor was derived from a man aged 30 to 39 in good health and CMV-seronegative. The DNA is as follows: TGTGCCAGATCCCTGACAGGGGGTTATGGCTACACCTTC. This sequence encodes CARSLTGGYGYTF.